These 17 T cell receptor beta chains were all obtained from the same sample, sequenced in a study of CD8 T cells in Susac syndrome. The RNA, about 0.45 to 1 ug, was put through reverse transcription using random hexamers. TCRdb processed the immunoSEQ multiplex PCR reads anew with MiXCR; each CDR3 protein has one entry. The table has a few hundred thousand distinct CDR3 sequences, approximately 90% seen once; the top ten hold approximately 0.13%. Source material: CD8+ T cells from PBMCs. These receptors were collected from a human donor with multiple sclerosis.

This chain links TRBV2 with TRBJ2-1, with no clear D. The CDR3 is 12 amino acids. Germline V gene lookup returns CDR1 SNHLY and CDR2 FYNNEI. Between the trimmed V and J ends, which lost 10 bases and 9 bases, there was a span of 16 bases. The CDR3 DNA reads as TGTGCCATCTCCTCTACTGTTTTTGAGCAGTTCTTC. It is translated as CAISSTVFEQFF.

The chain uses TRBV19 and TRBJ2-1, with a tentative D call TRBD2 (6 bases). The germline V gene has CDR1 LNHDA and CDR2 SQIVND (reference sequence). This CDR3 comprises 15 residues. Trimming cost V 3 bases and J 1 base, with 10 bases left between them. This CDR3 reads CASSIRGGSYNEQFF. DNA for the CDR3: TGTGCCAGTAGTATCCGCGGAGGGTCCTACAATGAGCAGTTCTTC.

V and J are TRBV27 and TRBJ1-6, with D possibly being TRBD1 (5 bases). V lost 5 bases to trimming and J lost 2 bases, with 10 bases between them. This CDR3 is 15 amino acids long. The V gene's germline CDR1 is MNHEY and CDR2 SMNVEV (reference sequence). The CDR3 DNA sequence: TGTGCCAGCAGTATGGGGGTGGCCTATAATTCACCCCTCCACTTT. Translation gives CASSMGVAYNSPLHF.

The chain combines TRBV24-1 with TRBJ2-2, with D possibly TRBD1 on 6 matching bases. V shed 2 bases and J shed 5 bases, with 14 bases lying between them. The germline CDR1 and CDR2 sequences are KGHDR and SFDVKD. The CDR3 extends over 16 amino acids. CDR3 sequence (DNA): TGTGCCACCAGTGATTCTCCCGGGACAACAACCGGGGAGCTGTTTTTT. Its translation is CATSDSPGTTTGELFF.

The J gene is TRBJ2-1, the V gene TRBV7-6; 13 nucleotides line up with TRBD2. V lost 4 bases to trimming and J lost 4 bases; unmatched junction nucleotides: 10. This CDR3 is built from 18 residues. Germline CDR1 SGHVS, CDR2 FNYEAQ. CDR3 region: CASSSGLAGYSLYNEQFF. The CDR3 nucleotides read TGTGCCAGCAGCTCGGGACTAGCGGGATATAGCCTTTACAATGAGCAGTTCTTC.

This CDR3 reads CASSSQGGSPERYNEQFF. The CDR3 DNA sequence: TGTGCCAGCAGCTCCCAGGGGGGATCCCCCGAGAGGTACAATGAGCAGTTCTTC. The J gene is TRBJ2-1, the V gene TRBV9; the D gene is possibly TRBD1 (7 bases). The CDR3 covers 18 residues. The V gene lost 4 bases and the J gene lost 4 bases, with 24 bases spanning the gap. From germline, CDR1 is SGDLS and CDR2 YYNGEE.

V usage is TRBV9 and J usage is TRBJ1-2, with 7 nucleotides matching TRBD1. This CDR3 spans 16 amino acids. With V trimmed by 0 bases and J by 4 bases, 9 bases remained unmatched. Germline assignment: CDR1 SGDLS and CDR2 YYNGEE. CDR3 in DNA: TGTGCCAGCAGCGTAGTTTCGGGGGGACAGCCCTATGGCTACACCTTC. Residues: CASSVVSGGQPYGYTF.

In DNA, the CDR3 is TGCGCCAGCAGCTTCGTAGACAGGGCTAGTACAGATACGCAGTATTTT. It codes for CASSFVDRASTDTQYF. This chain links TRBV5-1 with TRBJ2-3, with 7 bases aligning to TRBD1. Germline trimming cut 2 bases from V and 3 bases from J; bases unmatched to any gene: 9. The CDR3 extends over 16 amino acids. CDR1 and CDR2 from the germline V gene are SGHRS and YFSETQ.

CDR3: CASSSLPPGRSYTF. The CDR3 DNA is TGTGCCAGCAGCTCCCTCCCCCCGGGACGGAGCTACACCTTC. This chain connects TRBV7-2 to TRBJ1-2, with D tentatively TRBD1 (5 bases). Deletions cut 4 bases from V and 9 bases from J, with 18 bases between. CDR1 and CDR2 (germline): SGHTA, FQGNSA. CDR3 length equals 14 residues.

CDR3 nucleotides: TGTGCCAGCAGAGCGAACCGTTACGAGCAGTACTTC. Protein product: CASRANRYEQYF. This chain joins TRBV12-3 or TRBV12-4 and TRBJ2-7; D not certain. Trimming removed 6 bases from V and 4 bases from J, with 10 bases in between. This CDR3 is built from 12 residues.

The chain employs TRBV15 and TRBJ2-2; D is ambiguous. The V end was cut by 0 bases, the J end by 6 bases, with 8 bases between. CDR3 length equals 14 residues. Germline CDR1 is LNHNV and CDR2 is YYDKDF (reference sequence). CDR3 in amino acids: CATSRDPRPGELFF. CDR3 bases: TGTGCCACCAGCAGAGATCCTCGTCCCGGGGAGCTGTTTTTT.

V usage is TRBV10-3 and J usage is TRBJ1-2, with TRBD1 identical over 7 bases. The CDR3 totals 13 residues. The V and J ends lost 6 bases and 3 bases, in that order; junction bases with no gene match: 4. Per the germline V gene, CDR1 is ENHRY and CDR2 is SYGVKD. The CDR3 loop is CAIRTGLDYGYTF. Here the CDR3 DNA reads TGTGCCATCAGGACAGGGTTGGACTATGGCTACACCTTC.

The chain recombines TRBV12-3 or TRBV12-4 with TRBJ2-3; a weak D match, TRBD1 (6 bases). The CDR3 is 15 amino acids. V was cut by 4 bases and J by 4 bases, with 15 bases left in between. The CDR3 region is CASSSGTRGPDTQYF. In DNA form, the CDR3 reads TGTGCCAGCAGTTCCGGGACAAGAGGGCCAGATACGCAGTATTTT.

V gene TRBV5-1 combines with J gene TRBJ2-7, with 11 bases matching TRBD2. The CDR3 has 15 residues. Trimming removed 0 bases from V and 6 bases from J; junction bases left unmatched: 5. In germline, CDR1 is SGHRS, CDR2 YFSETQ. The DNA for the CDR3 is TGCGCCAGCAGCTTGGATAGCGGGGGGGCATTCGAGCAGTACTTC. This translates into CASSLDSGGAFEQYF.

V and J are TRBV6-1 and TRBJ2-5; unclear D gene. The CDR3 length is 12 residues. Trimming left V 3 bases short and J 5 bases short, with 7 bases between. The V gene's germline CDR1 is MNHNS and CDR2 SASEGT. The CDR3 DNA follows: TGTGCCAGCAGTGATCGCTCCGAGACCCAGTACTTC. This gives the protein CASSDRSETQYF.

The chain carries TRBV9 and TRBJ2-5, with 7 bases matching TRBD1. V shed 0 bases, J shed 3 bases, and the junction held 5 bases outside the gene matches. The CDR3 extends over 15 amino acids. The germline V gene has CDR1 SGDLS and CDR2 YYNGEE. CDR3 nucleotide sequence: TGTGCCAGCAGCGTAGGAGGGGGCCCGAAAGAGACCCAGTACTTC. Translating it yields CASSVGGGPKETQYF.

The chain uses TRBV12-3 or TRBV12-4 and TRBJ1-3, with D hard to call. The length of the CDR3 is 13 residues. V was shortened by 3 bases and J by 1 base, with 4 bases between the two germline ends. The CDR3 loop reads CASSFGSGNTIYF. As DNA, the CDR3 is TGTGCCAGCAGTTTTGGTTCTGGAAACACCATATATTTT.